The 15 T cell receptor beta chains listed next were all sequenced from one sample in a study of blood T cell repertoires in COVID-19. The repertoire was sequenced with immunoSEQ multiplex PCR; TCRdb's copy has only in-frame clones and lacks some. Counted here are about 15,000 clones, approximately 88% occurring once; the ten biggest clones make up about 8.3%. Input material: peripheral blood. The source of these receptors is a human donor in a cohort sampled during active COVID-19.

The chain employs TRBV5-5 and TRBJ2-2; the D gene is possibly TRBD1 (5 bases). CDR1 and CDR2 (germline): SGHKS, YYEKEE (reference sequence). This CDR3 spans 15 amino acids. V was shortened by 4 bases and J by 6 bases, with 16 bases between the two germline ends. CDR3 sequence: CASSTGQNWPGELFF. DNA of the CDR3: TGTGCCAGCAGCACAGGACAAAACTGGCCCGGGGAGCTGTTTTTT.

This chain connects TRBV28 to TRBJ2-7, with TRBD1 identical over 8 bases. The germline gives CDR1 MDHEN, CDR2 SYDVKM. V shed 8 bases, J shed 6 bases, and the junction held 9 bases outside the gene matches. CDR3 length equals 13 residues. DNA of the CDR3: TGTGCCAGCCGATCAGGGGGCGCGTTCGAGCAGTACTTC. Amino acids: CASRSGGAFEQYF.

J is TRBJ1-1 and V is TRBV20-1; D remains unclear. The V end was cut by 8 bases, the J end by 2 bases, with 9 bases between. CDR1 is DFQATT, CDR2 SNEGSKA, per germline (reference sequence). This CDR3 contains 11 residues. The CDR3: CSPFSNTEAFF. CDR3 nucleotides: TGCAGTCCCTTCTCTAACACTGAAGCTTTCTTT.

This clone has a single count. The chain employs TRBV27 and TRBJ2-2; no clear D gene. The CDR3 sequence is 12 residues long. Trimming stripped 6 bases from V and 6 bases from J, with 8 bases between. CDR1 MNHEY and CDR2 SMNVEV come from the germline V gene (reference sequence). CDR3 sequence: CASRRAPGELFF. The DNA for the CDR3 is TGTGCCAGCAGAAGAGCACCCGGGGAGCTGTTTTTT.

CDR3 protein: CASSTGSSSYNEQFF. The CDR3 DNA is TGTGCCAGCAGCACGGGGTCCAGCTCCTACAATGAGCAGTTCTTC. The chain uses TRBV11-3 and TRBJ2-1; tentatively, D is TRBD2 (5 bases). The germline V and J ends were trimmed by 5 bases and 0 bases, with 11 bases remaining between them. From germline, CDR1 is SGHNT and CDR2 YENEEA. CDR3 length: 15 amino acids.

V gene TRBV5-1 combines with J gene TRBJ1-5, with 7 bases that match TRBD1. The germline V gene has CDR1 SGHRS and CDR2 YFSETQ. CDR3 length: 15 residues. J was trimmed by 7 bases and V by 4 bases; bases with no gene match: 11. The CDR3 loop reads CASSPMTGTSQPQHF. Here the CDR3 DNA reads TGCGCCAGCAGCCCGATGACAGGGACTAGCCAGCCCCAGCATTTT.

This chain links TRBV18 with TRBJ2-3; D might be TRBD1 (5 bases). Germline-derived CDR1 and CDR2 are KGHSH and LQKENI. CDR3 size: 13 residues. The V end lost 5 bases, the J end lost 6 bases, and 12 bases lay between the germline ends. In DNA form, the CDR3 reads TGTGCCAGCTCATCAGGGATGCTGGATACGCAGTATTTT. Residues: CASSSGMLDTQYF.

V gene TRBV5-5 combines with J gene TRBJ1-1, with D perhaps matching TRBD1 (5 bases). Between the trimmed V and J ends, which lost 0 bases and 2 bases, there was a span of 8 bases. Germline CDR1 SGHKS, CDR2 YYEKEE (reference sequence). The CDR3 consists of 14 residues. DNA of the CDR3: TGTGCCAGCAGCTTGGTCGGGGGAAACACTGAAGCTTTCTTT. It translates to CASSLVGGNTEAFF.

This chain uses TRBV5-1 with TRBJ2-1, with 9 bases that match TRBD2. Germline V CDR1 and CDR2: SGHRS, YFSETQ. The CDR3 runs to 16 residues. The ends lost 0 bases at V and 8 bases at J; junction bases unmatched: 9. The CDR3 DNA reads as TGCGCCAGCAGCTTGGCTGGACTAGCGAATTTGGATGAGCAGTTCTTC. It specifies CASSLAGLANLDEQFF.

The chain combines TRBV4-2 with TRBJ2-7; 8 bases line up with TRBD2. The CDR3 runs 13 residues. V lost 4 bases and J lost 4; bases outside the gene matches: 3. Germline values: CDR1 LGHNA, CDR2 YNFKEQ. The CDR3 loop is CASSPTSGYEQYF. The CDR3 region has the DNA TGTGCCAGCAGCCCTACTAGCGGATACGAGCAGTACTTC.

The chain joins TRBV12-3 or TRBV12-4 to TRBJ2-3; D ambiguous. V gave up 2 bases and J gave up 5 bases, with 5 bases separating them. The CDR3 extends over 12 amino acids. The CDR3 spells CASSLFGDTQYF. The CDR3 coding sequence is TGTGCCAGCAGTTTATTCGGAGATACGCAGTATTTT.

This clone was detected once. This chain joins TRBV5-1 and TRBJ2-1; possible D gene TRBD1, 5 bases. The CDR3 has 16 amino acids. Germline V gives CDR1 SGHRS, CDR2 YFSETQ. Trimming pared 0 bases from V and 8 bases from J, leaving 18 bases between. In nucleotides, the CDR3 is TGCGCCAGCAGCTTGGTGGGGCAGGGCAGTTGGGATGAGCAGTTCTTC. This encodes CASSLVGQGSWDEQFF.

The genes are TRBV20-1 and TRBJ2-5; D is uncertain. CDR1 is DFQATT, CDR2 SNEGSKA, per germline (reference sequence). Trimming left V 3 bases short and J 5 bases short, with 22 bases between. The CDR3 runs 16 residues. CDR3 DNA: TGCAGTGCTAGTTGGGTTAGTCGACTCCTACGGGAGACCCAGTACTTC. Its translation is CSASWVSRLLRETQYF.

This rearrangement joins TRBV28 to TRBJ2-3; 10 nucleotides agree with TRBD2. V lost 1 base to trimming and J lost 1 base; unmatched junction nucleotides: 2. Germline lookup yields CDR1 MDHEN and CDR2 SYDVKM. The CDR3 covers 16 residues. CDR3 region: CASSLSGLAGTDTQYF. The CDR3 nucleotides are TGTGCCAGCAGTTTATCTGGACTAGCGGGCACAGATACGCAGTATTTT. Full variable domain (rest looked up from reference TRBV28 and TRBJ2-3): DVKVTQSSRYLVKRTGEKVFLECVQDMDHENMFWYRQDPGLGLRLIYFSYDVKMKEKGDIPEGYSVSREKKERFSLILESASTNQTSMYLCASSLSGLAGTDTQYFGPGTRLTVL.

The CDR3 bases are TGCGCCAGCAGCTTTACCCCCCAAGGGGCTAATGAAAAACTGTTTTTT. Translated: CASSFTPQGANEKLFF. This chain connects TRBV5-1 to TRBJ1-4; D might be TRBD1 (5 bases). Germline V CDR1 and CDR2: SGHRS, YFSETQ. V lost 2 bases and J 3 bases, leaving 14 bases between the germline ends. The CDR3 runs to 16 residues.